Listed here are 24 T cell receptor gamma chains from one sample, sequenced in a study of gamma-delta T cells after stem cell transplantation. TCRdb reanalysed the RT-PCR reads with CATT. Among some 4,500 gamma-chain clones listed, about 20% were seen once. The sequenced sample was gamma-delta T cells. Source of these receptors: a human donor. It is not recorded whose cells these are; they may come from a transplant donor.

V usage is TRGV2 and J usage is TRGJ1 or TRGJ2. The junction had 7 bases not matched to a gene; V was cut back by 0 bases and J by 2 bases. The germline CDR1 and CDR2 sequences are EGSNGY and YDSYNSKV. The CDR3 is 15 amino acids. CDR3 DNA: TGTGCCACCTGGGACGGGACCTCGGATTATTATAAGAAACTCTTT. Residues: CATWDGTSDYYKKLF.

The chain carries TRGV5 and TRGJ1 or TRGJ2. Per germline, CDR1 VINAFY and CDR2 YDVSNSKD. This CDR3 contains 12 residues. J was trimmed by 10 bases and V by 0 bases; bases with no gene match: 6. In nucleotides, the CDR3 is TGTGCCACCTGGGACAGGCCCGGAAAGAAACTCTTT. Protein: CATWDRPGKKLF.

Remarks on this clone: This sample includes further DNA sequences coding for the same CDR3. This chain uses TRGV2 with TRGJ1 or TRGJ2. CDR1 and CDR2 (germline): EGSNGY, YDSYNSKV. Losses at the gene ends were 0 bases for V and 7 bases for J; bases not matched to a gene: 9. This CDR3 has 14 amino acids. The CDR3 protein is CATWDGPWGYKKLF. The CDR3 DNA reads TGTGCCACCTGGGACGGGCCGTGGGGATATAAGAAACTCTTT.

This clone was observed a handful of times. The CDR3 sequence is CATWRRYYKKLF. The CDR3 region has the DNA TGTGCCACCTGGAGAAGATATTATAAGAAACTCTTT. This chain links TRGV4 with TRGJ1 or TRGJ2. Germline V gene lookup returns CDR1 EGSTGY and CDR2 YDSYTSSV. This CDR3 region has 12 residues. V trimming: 6 bases; J trimming: 4 bases; junction bases outside the gene matches: 6.

The chain links TRGV2 to TRGJ1 or TRGJ2. Germline CDR1 is EGSNGY and CDR2 is YDSYNSKV. The V segment lost 2 bases and the J segment 6 bases; nucleotides outside the gene matches: 10. This CDR3 comprises 14 residues. The CDR3 loop reads CATWDASPRYKKLF. The DNA for the CDR3 is TGTGCCACCTGGGACGCCTCTCCTCGTTATAAGAAACTCTTT.

The CDR3 coding sequence is TGTGCCACCAATCCTTATTATAAGAAACTCTTT. It yields the protein CATNPYYKKLF. The chain employs TRGV8 and TRGJ1 or TRGJ2. Per the germline V gene, CDR1 is VENAVY and CDR2 is YDSYNSRV. The CDR3 loop spans 11 amino acids. With V trimmed by 9 bases and J by 3 bases, 5 bases remained unmatched.

The chain carries TRGV3 and TRGJP2. Germline trimming cut 0 bases from V and 0 bases from J; bases unmatched to any gene: 4. The CDR3 contains 16 residues. The germline V gene has CDR1 VTNTFY and CDR2 YDVSTARD (reference sequence). The CDR3 DNA reads as TGTGCCACCTGGGACAGGCCGGATAGTAGTGATTGGATCAAGACGTTT. It specifies CATWDRPDSSDWIKTF.

J is TRGJ1 or TRGJ2 and V is TRGV2. CDR3 length equals 11 residues. Looked up from germline, CDR1 is EGSNGY and CDR2 is YDSYNSKV. V lost 0 bases and J lost 15; bases outside the gene matches: 8. CDR3 sequence: CATWDGRFGLF. The CDR3 bases are TGTGCCACCTGGGACGGGCGTTTTGGACTCTTT.

The V gene is TRGV5, the J gene TRGJ1 or TRGJ2. The J segment lost 3 bases and the V segment lost 5 bases, leaving 4 bases of the junction unmatched. Germline CDR1 is VINAFY and CDR2 is YDVSNSKD. The CDR3 loop spans 12 amino acids. CDR3 nucleotide sequence: TGTGCCACCTGGGGCCCTTATTATAAGAAACTCTTT. This sequence encodes CATWGPYYKKLF.

This clone came up a few times. This rearrangement joins TRGV8 to TRGJ1 or TRGJ2. The CDR3 runs 9 residues. Germline CDR1 and CDR2: VENAVY and YDSYNSRV. With V trimmed by 9 bases and J by 14 bases, 10 bases remained unmatched. CDR3 region: CATHLWELF. In DNA form, the CDR3 reads TGTGCCACCCATCTCTGGGAACTCTTT.

This clone was counted a few times. Other DNA sequences in the same sample also yield this CDR3. The chain uses TRGV5 and TRGJ1 or TRGJ2. The CDR3 is 14 residues long. Trimming cost V 1 base and J 0 bases; bases outside gene matches: 3. Germline-derived CDR1 and CDR2 are VINAFY and YDVSNSKD. CDR3 amino acids: CATWDRLNYYKKLF. The DNA for the CDR3 is TGTGCCACCTGGGACAGACTGAATTATTATAAGAAACTCTTT.

On this clone itself: This could be a read error, since a much larger clone is one nucleotide away. This chain links TRGV5 with TRGJ1 or TRGJ2. Per the germline V gene, CDR1 is VINAFY and CDR2 is YDVSNSKD. The CDR3 length is 11 residues. This CDR3 is CATWNYHKKLF. CDR3 sequence (DNA): TGTGCCACCTGGAATTATCATAAGAAACTCTTT.

The genes are TRGV3 and TRGJ1 or TRGJ2. CDR1 VTNTFY and CDR2 YDVSTARD come from the germline V gene (reference sequence). The CDR3 runs 14 residues. V was pared by 2 bases and J by 2 bases, with 6 bases of the junction left unmatched. CDR3 in amino acids: CATWDTYHYYKKLF. CDR3 bases: TGTGCCACCTGGGACACGTATCATTATTATAAGAAACTCTTT.

This clone showed up just a few times. The V gene is TRGV2, the J gene TRGJ1 or TRGJ2. Germline loops: CDR1 EGSNGY, CDR2 YDSYNSKV. The CDR3 loop spans 12 amino acids. The V gene end was trimmed by 0 bases and the J gene end by 11 bases; junction bases not matched to a gene: 7. Here the CDR3 DNA reads TGTGCCACCTGGGACGGGAGCTATGAGAAACTCTTT. The encoded protein is CATWDGSYEKLF.

A few counts support this clone. The chain is built from TRGV5 and TRGJ1 or TRGJ2. Germline CDR1 and CDR2: VINAFY and YDVSNSKD. This CDR3 has 11 amino acids. J gave up 2 bases and V 9 bases, and 4 bases lay outside the gene matches. CDR3 bases: TGTGCCACCGCGGATTATTATAAGAAACTCTTT. This sequence encodes CATADYYKKLF.

The V gene is TRGV8, the J gene TRGJ1 or TRGJ2. The V and J ends lost 2 bases and 7 bases, in that order; junction bases with no gene match: 2. This CDR3 region has 11 residues. Germline CDR1 VENAVY, CDR2 YDSYNSRV. The CDR3 DNA is TGTGCCACCTGGGATAAATATAAGAAACTCTTT. Amino acid sequence: CATWDKYKKLF.

This clone was observed a handful of times. V is TRGV2 and J is TRGJP2. CDR1 is EGSNGY, CDR2 YDSYNSKV, per germline. The CDR3 sequence is 15 residues long. Trimming removed 0 bases from V and 5 bases from J; junction bases left unmatched: 6. The DNA of the CDR3 is TGTGCCACCTGGGACGGGCCATTAAGTGATTGGATCAAGACGTTT. Protein product: CATWDGPLSDWIKTF.

This chain uses TRGV4 with TRGJ1 or TRGJ2. From germline, CDR1 is EGSTGY and CDR2 YDSYTSSV. The CDR3 is 12 residues long. After removal of 6 bases from V and 1 base from J, the junction contained 3 bases not matched to a gene. Written as DNA, the CDR3 is TGTGCCACCTGGATAAATTATTATAAGAAACTCTTT. Its translation: CATWINYYKKLF.

This clone turned up a few times. V usage is TRGV5 and J usage is TRGJ1 or TRGJ2. The CDR3 contains 14 residues. CDR1 and CDR2 from the germline V gene are VINAFY and YDVSNSKD. The J segment lost 5 bases and the V segment lost 2 bases, leaving 9 bases of the junction unmatched. The CDR3 is CATWDTRRDYKKLF. CDR3 bases: TGTGCCACCTGGGACACCCGGAGGGATTATAAGAAACTCTTT.

With respect to this clone: A much larger clone differs from this one at a single base, so this may be a read error. The sample contains more than one DNA sequence encoding this CDR3. The chain carries TRGV2 and TRGJ1 or TRGJ2. V lost 2 bases to trimming and J lost 1 base; unmatched junction nucleotides: 2. Per germline, CDR1 EGSNGY and CDR2 YDSYNSKV. The CDR3 sequence is 13 residues long. Here the CDR3 reads CATWDVNYYKKLF. DNA of the CDR3: TGTGCCACCTGGGACGTTAATTATTATAAGAAACTCTTT.

The chain carries TRGV2 and TRGJ1 or TRGJ2. The CDR3 runs 13 residues. Germline assignment: CDR1 EGSNGY and CDR2 YDSYNSKV. Trimming cost V 3 bases and J 2 bases; bases outside gene matches: 4. CDR3 coding DNA: TGTGCCACCTGGGACTACTATTATTATAAGAAACTCTTT. It codes for CATWDYYYYKKLF.

The CDR3 DNA reads TGTGCCACCTGGGACGGGCCAGGTAAGGAAGCCACTGGTTGGTTCAAGATATTT. Its protein is CATWDGPGKEATGWFKIF. V and J are TRGV2 and TRGJP1. V gave up 0 bases and J gave up 3 bases; unmatched junction bases: 13. The germline CDR1 and CDR2 sequences are EGSNGY and YDSYNSKV. This CDR3 region has 18 residues.

The chain recombines TRGV9 with TRGJ1 or TRGJ2. The trim removed 2 bases at V and 6 bases at J, leaving 4 bases unmatched. In germline, CDR1 is GITISATS, CDR2 ISYDGTV (reference sequence). The CDR3 extends over 12 amino acids. CDR3 residues: CALWEGSYKKLF. The CDR3 DNA follows: TGTGCCTTGTGGGAGGGGAGTTATAAGAAACTCTTT.

This clone has more than one count but fewer than ten. The chain combines TRGV4 with TRGJ1 or TRGJ2. Germline V lookup: CDR1 EGSTGY, CDR2 YDSYTSSV. The CDR3 runs 10 residues. V trimming: 2 bases; J trimming: 12 bases; junction bases outside the gene matches: 4. Here the CDR3 reads CATWDVVKLF. CDR3 DNA: TGTGCCACCTGGGATGTAGTGAAACTCTTT.